The table lists the clone carrying this T cell receptor (beta chain) with many counts. This sample was taken from a study of T-cell reconstitution after alpha-beta-depleted transplantation in children. Library preparation (for TCRbeta) was performed with unique molecular identifiers. Each CDR3 protein is one row after TCRdb ran MiXCR on the PCR reads. The sample lists 200,000 to 250,000 distinct CDR3 sequences, around 11% occurring once. Trimming at V came to 6 bases and at J to 3 bases, leaving 9 bases not matched to a gene. The CDR3 loop spans 15 amino acids. Germline-derived CDR1 and CDR2 are ENHRY and SYGVKD.

The V and J genes are TRBV10-3 and TRBJ2-7; 9 bases fit TRBD2. The sequence derives from a human donor who donated a stem cell graft to a child with acute lymphoblastic leukemia. Sequenced material: PBMCs from the stem cell graft donor, taken from the stem cell graft. CDR3 sequence: CAIRLAGEGVYEQYF. The CDR3 DNA sequence: TGTGCCATCAGATTAGCGGGAGAAGGTGTCTACGAGCAGTACTTC.